Given below is one T cell receptor (beta chain) in context. This clone's antigen is unknown. Base qualities are not recorded, but no much larger clone differs from it by a single base. TCR beta CDR3 regions were sequenced from DNA using the immunoSEQ hsTCRbeta Kit. As for the original processing: The ImmunoSEQ Analyzer was used to analyse the TCR sequencing data. T cell clonality was calculated on productive rearrangements as 1 minus Pielou's evenness. The inverse Simpson index, applied to productive templates, was used to measure T cell diversity. T cell density was expressed as TCR beta template counts normalized to usable DNA, with usable DNA estimated by amplifying and sequencing housekeeping genes. TCR metrics were compared across histologic stages using two-sided Kruskal-Wallis tests. TCRdb took this table from immuneACCESS and kept in-frame rearrangements with V and J called. Such tables lack part of the clones; where checked against another copy, unresolved V genes explain under half of the gap, and the rest is unexplained. The D gene and trimming were derived from the DNA, and the V and J assignments and clone size from that table. The sample table shows several thousand clones, and 76% are seen once. The ten largest account for 8% to 9% of the sample.

Patients underwent resection in Japan or China between about 2014 and 2017. Two lung cancer pathologists independently confirmed the histologic diagnosis of each case on H&E slides. FFPE tissue was used for DNA isolation with the AllPrep DNA/RNA FFPE Kit. The data belong to a study of immune evolution from preneoplasia to lung adenocarcinoma (dated by TCRdb to the early 2020s). Broadly, across the study: The study profiled immune contexture across lung adenocarcinoma precursors and invasive adenocarcinoma using immune gene expression, TCR sequencing and multiplex immunofluorescence. In total, the cohort included approximately 53 patients with pulmonary nodules, all of whom underwent surgical resection. The immune data were combined with whole exome sequencing and methylation data from the same cohort of nodules. Resected precursor lesions (AAH, AIS, MIA) and invasive adenocarcinomas were each compared against paired morphologically normal lung tissue. It was reported in the study that 105 samples were used for TCR sequencing. Class I HLA alleles were inferred from exome data with POLYSOLVER, and allele-specific HLA loss was detected with LOHHLA. Sample size was based on specimen availability rather than a prior power calculation. The TCR sequencing data were obtained from 45 to 55 patients. Study-wide conclusions, independent of this receptor: Findings were based on association rather than direct causation; larger cohorts with long-term follow-up and longitudinal biopsies were deemed needed. Clonality was highest in normal lung, while later-stage lesions appeared to have lower clonality but higher T cell density and diversity. Normal lung had the highest top T cell clone frequencies, which appeared to decline progressively from AAH through AIS, MIA and invasive adenocarcinoma. All patients were from Japan and China, so applicability to Western populations was uncertain.

The specimen was FFPE adjacent normal lung tissue. This TCR was recovered from a person aged 60-80 years with lung adenocarcinoma.

The sequenced DNA is TGTGCCAGCAGCCCAGGACAGACATCATCTCTCTATGGCTACACCTTC. It is translated as CASSPGQTSSLYGYTF. The chain is made from TRBV9 and TRBJ1-2, and perhaps TRBD1 as D gene, on 6 matching bases. Spanning cysteine to phenylalanine, the CDR3 consists of 16 amino acids. This entry keeps only the CDR3 DNA: 48 bases, framed from base 1. The germline V gene provides CDR1 SGDLS and CDR2 YYNGEE. V gives up 4 bases and J gives up 4 bases, and the segment between their germline ends measures 20 bases.